Listed here are 12 T cell receptor beta chains from one sample, sequenced in a study of T cell changes during pregnancy in multiple sclerosis. TCRdb's table, derived via immunoSEQ multiplex PCR, lists solely in-frame clones and lacks some. This table has 60,000 to 95,000 clones, around nine tenths appearing once. Sequences were derived from CD4+ T cells from peripheral blood mononuclear cells, sampled before pregnancy. The receptors were gathered from a female donor with multiple sclerosis, enrolled in a pregnancy study.

This chain uses TRBV19 with TRBJ2-7; 11 nucleotides align to TRBD1. The germline CDR1 and CDR2 sequences are LNHDA and SQIVND (reference sequence). With V trimmed by 4 bases and J by 4 bases, 3 bases remained unmatched. The CDR3 is 14 residues long. CDR3 sequence: CASSTGTGGYEQYF. The CDR3 DNA reads as TGTGCCAGTAGTACCGGGACAGGGGGTTACGAGCAGTACTTC. Full variable domain (missing parts from reference TRBV19 and TRBJ2-7): DGGITQSPKYLFRKEGQNVTLSCEQNLNHDAMYWYRQDPGQGLRLIYYSQIVNDFQKGDIAEGYSVSREKKESFPLTVTSAQKNPTAFYLCASSTGTGGYEQYFGPGTRLTVT.

The J gene is TRBJ2-3, the V gene TRBV10-3, with 9 positions matching TRBD2. The CDR3 length is 14 residues. J gave up 0 bases and V 8 bases, and 3 bases lay outside the gene matches. Looked up from germline, CDR1 is ENHRY and CDR2 is SYGVKD. In nucleotides, the CDR3 is TGTGCCATCTCTACTAGCGGGAGCACAGATACGCAGTATTTT. This codes for CAISTSGSTDTQYF.

In nucleotides, the CDR3 is TGTGCCAGCAGCTCCCAGGGCGCCACCGGGGAGCTGTTTTTT. Translating it yields CASSSQGATGELFF. The chain carries TRBV7-3 and TRBJ2-2; D perhaps matches TRBD1 (5 bases). With 4 bases removed from V and 4 bases from J, the gap between germline ends came to 10 bases. CDR3 size: 14 residues. Germline V gives CDR1 SGHTA, CDR2 FQGTGA.

The gene calls are TRBV18 and TRBJ1-4; weak D call: TRBD1 (6 bases). V dropped 2 bases and J dropped 5 bases, with 12 bases sitting between them. This CDR3 is built from 15 residues. The germline CDR1 and CDR2 sequences are KGHSH and LQKENI. The CDR3 DNA follows: TGTGCCAGCTCACCAGACGGACAGAAGAATGAAAAACTGTTTTTT. It yields the protein CASSPDGQKNEKLFF. The variable domain in full, with the rest retrieved from reference TRBV18 and TRBJ1-4, is NAGVMQNPRHLVRRRGQEARLRCSPMKGHSHVYWYRQLPEEGLKFMVYLQKENIIDESGMPKERFSAEFPKEGPSILRIQQVVRGDSAAYFCASSPDGQKNEKLFFGSGTQLSVL.

The chain couples TRBV5-4 to TRBJ2-5, with unresolved D. Trimming pared 1 base from V and 1 base from J, leaving 5 bases between. CDR1 is SGHNT, CDR2 YYREEE, per germline (reference sequence). The CDR3 is made up of 13 amino acids. The CDR3 coding sequence is TGTGCCAGCAGCTTGCAACTCCAAGAGACCCAGTACTTC. It encodes CASSLQLQETQYF.

V gene TRBV4-3 combines with J gene TRBJ2-2; the match to TRBD2 covers 12 bases. CDR3 size: 18 residues. Per germline, CDR1 LGHNA and CDR2 YSLEER. With V trimmed by 4 bases and J by 3 bases, 9 bases remained unmatched. CDR3 DNA: TGCGCCAGCAGCCGGGCACTAGCGGGGGGACCCCACACCGGGGAGCTGTTTTTT. This gives the protein CASSRALAGGPHTGELFF.

The J gene is TRBJ1-2, the V gene TRBV6-1; D is unresolved. Germline V CDR1 and CDR2: MNHNS, SASEGT. This CDR3 region has 13 residues. V lost 10 bases and J 1 base, leaving 13 bases between the germline ends. CDR3 nucleotides: TGTGCCACCGGGAAGGCTTTTAACTATGGCTACACCTTC. This sequence encodes CATGKAFNYGYTF.

The sample holds one count of this clone. This sequence joins TRBV4-2 and TRBJ2-3; D ambiguous. The germline V and J ends were trimmed by 0 bases and 1 base, with 8 bases remaining between them. Germline V gene data show CDR1 as LGHNA and CDR2 as YNFKEQ. The CDR3 is 15 residues long. The CDR3 DNA is TGTGCCAGCAGCCAAGAAGCACGGGGCACAGATACGCAGTATTTT. Its protein product is CASSQEARGTDTQYF.

This clone was detected once. J is TRBJ2-5 and V is TRBV6-1, with 10 bases lining up with TRBD1. The CDR3 is 16 amino acids. The germline gives CDR1 MNHNS, CDR2 SASEGT. The trim removed 2 bases at V and 7 bases at J, leaving 10 bases unmatched. The CDR3 sequence is CASSESFGTGAGTQYF. CDR3 in DNA: TGTGCCAGCAGTGAAAGTTTCGGGACAGGGGCAGGGACCCAGTACTTC.

The chain recombines TRBV5-1 with TRBJ2-1; a possible D gene is TRBD2 (6 bases). The CDR3 loop spans 15 amino acids. Germline V gene data show CDR1 as SGHRS and CDR2 as YFSETQ. The ends were cut back, 4 bases at V and 7 bases at J, with 18 bases in the middle. CDR3 nucleotides: TGCGCCAGCAGCCCGACTAGTTATTCGCGGAATGAGCAGTTCTTC. Its translation is CASSPTSYSRNEQFF.

J is TRBJ2-5 and V is TRBV5-4; the match to TRBD1 covers 8 bases. Per germline, CDR1 SGHNT and CDR2 YYREEE (reference sequence). The junction had 6 bases not matched to a gene; V was cut back by 0 bases and J by 5 bases. CDR3 length equals 15 residues. The CDR3 DNA follows: TGTGCCAGCAGCTTGGGGACAGGGCGTTCGGAGACCCAGTACTTC. This encodes CASSLGTGRSETQYF.

The genes are TRBV5-4 and TRBJ2-5, with 8 positions matching TRBD1. The CDR3 has 15 amino acids. The germline V gene has CDR1 SGHNT and CDR2 YYREEE (reference sequence). V lost 4 bases to trimming and J lost 2 bases; unmatched junction nucleotides: 7. The CDR3 coding sequence is TGTGCCAGCAGCGCAGGGGACAGGCCTCAAGAGACCCAGTACTTC. Translating gives CASSAGDRPQETQYF.